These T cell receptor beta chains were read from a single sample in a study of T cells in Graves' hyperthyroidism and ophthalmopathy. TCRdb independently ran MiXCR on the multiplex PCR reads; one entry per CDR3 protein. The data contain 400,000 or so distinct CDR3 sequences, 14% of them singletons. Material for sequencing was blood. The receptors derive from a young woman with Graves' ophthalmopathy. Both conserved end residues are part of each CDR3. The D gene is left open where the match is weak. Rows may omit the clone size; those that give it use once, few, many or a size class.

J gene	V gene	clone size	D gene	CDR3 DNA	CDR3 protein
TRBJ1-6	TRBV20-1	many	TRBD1	TGCAGTGCTACCAGGACAGGTGGCTATAATTCACCCCTCCACTTT	CSATRTGGYNSPLHF
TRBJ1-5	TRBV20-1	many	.	TGCAGTGCTAGGGGTAGACAGTCGCAGGCGAGGAATCAGCCCCAGCATTTT	CSARGRQSQARNQPQHF
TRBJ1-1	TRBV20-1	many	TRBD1	TGCAGTGCGCCGACAGGGGGAAACACTGAAGCTTTCTTT	CSAPTGGNTEAFF
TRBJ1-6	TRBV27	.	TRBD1	TGTGCCAGCTCTAGGGGACAGTCTCTGGCCCTCCACTTT	CASSRGQSLALHF
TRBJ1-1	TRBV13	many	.	TGTGCCAGCAGCTTAACGCAGGAAACTGAAGCTTTCTTT	CASSLTQETEAFF
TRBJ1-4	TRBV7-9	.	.	TGTGCCAGCAGCTCCCCCGGGGCCACCGGGATTGCTAATGAAAAACTGTTTTTT	CASSSPGATGIANEKLFF
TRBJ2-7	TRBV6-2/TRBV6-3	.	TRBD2	TGTGCCAGTTTCTGGACTAGCGGGGGGGCCTCCTACGAGCAGTACTTC	CASFWTSGGASYEQYF
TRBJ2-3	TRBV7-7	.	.	TGTGCTAGCAGCTTAGGCGGGCTTGATACGCAGTATTTT	CASSLGGLDTQYF
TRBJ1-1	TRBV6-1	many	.	TGTGCCAGCAGTGAGGGGGCGAACACTGAAGCTTTCTTT	CASSEGANTEAFF
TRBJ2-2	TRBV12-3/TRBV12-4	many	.	TGTGCCAGCAGCCTCGCAGGGGGGGCCACCGGGGAGCTGTTTTTT	CASSLAGGATGELFF
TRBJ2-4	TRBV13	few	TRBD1	TGTGCCAGCAGCTTCGACAGGGGGGCCAAAAACATTCAGTACTTC	CASSFDRGAKNIQYF
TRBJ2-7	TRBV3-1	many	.	TGTGCCAGCAGCCAAGTCCGGTACGAGCAGTACTTC	CASSQVRYEQYF
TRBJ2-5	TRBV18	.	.	TGTGCCAGCTCTATGGGGGGACAGCAAGAGACCCAGTACTTC	CASSMGGQQETQYF
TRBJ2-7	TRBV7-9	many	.	TGTGCCAGCAGCTTAGTGTCGAGTTTCTACGAGCAGTACTTC	CASSLVSSFYEQYF
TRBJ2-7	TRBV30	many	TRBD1	TGTGCCTGGAGTGTACGAGGCAGGGGGCGTAACTACGAGCAGTACTTC	CAWSVRGRGRNYEQYF
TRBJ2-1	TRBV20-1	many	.	TGCAGTGCTCCGGGGCCTTGGGGTGAGCAGTTCTTC	CSAPGPWGEQFF
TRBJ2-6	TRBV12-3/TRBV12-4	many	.	TGTGCCAGCAGTTTGATGGGGGCGCGAGGGGCCAACGTCCTGACTTTC	CASSLMGARGANVLTF
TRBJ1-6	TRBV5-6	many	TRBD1	TGTGCCAGCAGCATCCGGGACAGGAATTCACCCCTCCACTTT	CASSIRDRNSPLHF
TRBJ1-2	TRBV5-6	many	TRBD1	TGTGCCAGCAGCTTCGGGACAGTACATATAGGGCATGGCTACACCTTC	CASSFGTVHIGHGYTF
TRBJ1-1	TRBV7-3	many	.	TGTGCCAGCAGCTCCCGGGACGGTCCTACGAACACTGAAGCTTTCTTT	CASSSRDGPTNTEAFF
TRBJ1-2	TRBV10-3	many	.	TGTGCCATCAGTTCACCGACAGAGACTAACTATGGCTACACCTTC	CAISSPTETNYGYTF
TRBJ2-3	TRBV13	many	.	TGTGCCAGCAGCTCCCCCACCGGGACCCAGAATACGCAGTATTTT	CASSSPTGTQNTQYF
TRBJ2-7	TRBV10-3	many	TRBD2	TGTGCCATCAGTGCTAGCGGGGGGTCCTACGAGCAGTACTTC	CAISASGGSYEQYF
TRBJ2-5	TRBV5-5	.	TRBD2	TGTGCCAGCAGCCTATCTAGCGGGGGGGCAGCAGAGACCCAGTACTTC	CASSLSSGGAAETQYF
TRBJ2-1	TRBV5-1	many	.	TGCGCCAGCAGCTTGGGGGATGGCCTGGATGAGCAGTTCTTC	CASSLGDGLDEQFF
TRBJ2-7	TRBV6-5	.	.	TGTGCCAGCAGTTTTGGGCCGGTCTCCTACGAGCAGTACTTC	CASSFGPVSYEQYF
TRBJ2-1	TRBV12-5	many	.	TGTGCTAGTGGCCAGGGGTCCTCATTATACAATGAGCAGTTCTTC	CASGQGSSLYNEQFF
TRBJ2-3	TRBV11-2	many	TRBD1	TGTGCCAGCAGCTCAGGGGGCTCAACAGATACGCAGTATTTT	CASSSGGSTDTQYF
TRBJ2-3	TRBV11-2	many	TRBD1	TGTGCCAGCAGCATAAAATGGGGGACAGGGGGGATAGATACGCAGTATTTT	CASSIKWGTGGIDTQYF
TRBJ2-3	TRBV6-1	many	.	TGTGCCAGCAGTTACCTCGGGATGGCGGGGAGGCTCACAGATACGCAGTATTTT	CASSYLGMAGRLTDTQYF
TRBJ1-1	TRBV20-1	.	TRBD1	TGCAGTGCTACAGGGTCGACAGGGAGGACTGAAGCTTTCTTT	CSATGSTGRTEAFF
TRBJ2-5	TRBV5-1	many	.	TGCGCCAGCAGCCAAGGACGGACCGGGGAGACCCAGTACTTC	CASSQGRTGETQYF
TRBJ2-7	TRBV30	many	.	TGTGCCGGGGGTAGGGGAGTGGACGAGCAGTACTTC	CAGGRGVDEQYF
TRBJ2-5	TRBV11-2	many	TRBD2	TGTGCCAGCAGCACGCCCGTGCCCTGGGGGGGGGAGACCCAGTACTTC	CASSTPVPWGGETQYF
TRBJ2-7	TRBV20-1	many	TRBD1	TGCAGTGCTAGAGATTCGGGACAGGGATCCTACGAGCAGTACTTC	CSARDSGQGSYEQYF
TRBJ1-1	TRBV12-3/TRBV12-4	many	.	TGTGCCAGCTCGGGGGGCGGGAATCTTAACACTGAAGCTTTCTTT	CASSGGGNLNTEAFF
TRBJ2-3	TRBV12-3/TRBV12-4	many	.	TGTGCCAGCAATAATCTCTCTAGTCTACTCGGTAATACGCAGTATTTT	CASNNLSSLLGNTQYF
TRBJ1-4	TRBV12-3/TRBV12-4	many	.	TGTGCCAGCAGTTTAGACAGGCCCGACGGAAAACTGTTTTTT	CASSLDRPDGKLFF
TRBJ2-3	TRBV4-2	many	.	TGTGCCAGCAGCCAGGACGGGGCGGGGGCCCTGAGGTCTTATACGCAGTATTTT	CASSQDGAGALRSYTQYF
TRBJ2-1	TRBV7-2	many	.	TGTGCCAGCAGCTCTACTAGAATCAATGAGCAGTTCTTC	CASSSTRINEQFF
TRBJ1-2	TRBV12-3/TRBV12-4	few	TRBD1	TGTGCCAGCAGAGCTCCAGGGGGCCGGCCCGGAGGGAGCTATGGCTACACCTTC	CASRAPGGRPGGSYGYTF
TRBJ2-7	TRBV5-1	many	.	TGCGCCAGCAGCTTGGCCGGGTTGCGCGAGCAGTACTTC	CASSLAGLREQYF
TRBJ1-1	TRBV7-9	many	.	TGTGCCAGCAGCTTAGTTACGGACACTGAAGCTTTCTTT	CASSLVTDTEAFF
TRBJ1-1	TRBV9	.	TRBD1	TGTGCCAGCAGCGTTTTGGACAGGGTCGGGACTGAAGCTTTCTTT	CASSVLDRVGTEAFF
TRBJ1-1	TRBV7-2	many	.	TGTGCCAGCAGCTCGACAGTTAACACTGAAGCTTTCTTT	CASSSTVNTEAFF
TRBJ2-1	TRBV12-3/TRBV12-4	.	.	TGTGCCAGCAGTCCGGGACTCGGAGAGCAGTTCTTC	CASSPGLGEQFF
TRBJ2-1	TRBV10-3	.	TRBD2	TGTGCCATCAGTGAGTCTGAGTCTCGGGCTCGGGGGGGCTACAATGAGCAGTTCTTC	CAISESESRARGGYNEQFF
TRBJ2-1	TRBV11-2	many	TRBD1	TGTGCCAGCAGCTCGAGGGGGCTCTGGGACATTTGGGCCAATGAGCAGTTCTTC	CASSSRGLWDIWANEQFF
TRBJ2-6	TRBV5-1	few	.	TGCGCCAGCAGATCAGTCTACTCTGGGGCCAACGTCCTGACTTTC	CASRSVYSGANVLTF
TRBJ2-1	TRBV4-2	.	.	TGTGCCAGCAGCCAAGATTCCTTCGCTTATGAGCAGTTCTTC	CASSQDSFAYEQFF
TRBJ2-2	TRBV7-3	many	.	TGTGCCAGCAGCCAAAGGGACCCCCGCGGGGAGCTGTTTTTT	CASSQRDPRGELFF
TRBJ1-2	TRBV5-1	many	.	TGCGCCAGCAGCCCGGAGCAGGGATCGGTTGATGGCTACACCTTC	CASSPEQGSVDGYTF
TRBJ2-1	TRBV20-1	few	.	TGCAGTGCTAGAGGGCGGGACAGCTCCTACAATGAGCGGTTCTTC	CSARGRDSSYNERFF
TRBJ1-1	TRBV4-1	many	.	TGCGCCAGCAGCCTCTTGTTTGGGTACGATTCTAACACTGAAGCTTTCTTT	CASSLLFGYDSNTEAFF